Listed here are 12 T cell receptor beta chains from one sample, sequenced in a study of T cells in women clearing cervical HPV infection. Measured with immunoSEQ multiplex PCR; TCRdb has only the in-frame clones, and not every one. The table gives roughly 20,000 clones; the top ten clones make up under 3.5% of it. The specimen sequenced was blood buffy coat. These receptors came from a woman aged 18 to 69 with a cervical HPV16 infection that either progressed to CIN3+ or cleared (not recorded which).

As concerns this clone: The DNA ends 3 residues before the CDR3 does, and the rest of the CDR3 is filled in from the germline J gene. The chain joins TRBV18 to TRBJ1-1, with TRBD1 identical over 9 bases. This CDR3 comprises 16 residues. Germline V gives CDR1 KGHSH, CDR2 LQKENI. The ends lost 4 bases at V and 1 base at J; junction bases unmatched: 7. CDR3 amino acids: CASSQTGGFENTEAFF. CDR3 bases read: TGTGCCAGCTCACAAACAGGGGGCTTCGAGAACACTGAA. Complete variable domain (other parts from reference TRBV18 and TRBJ1-1): NAGVMQNPRHLVRRRGQEARLRCSPMKGHSHVYWYRQLPEEGLKFMVYLQKENIIDESGMPKERFSAEFPKEGPSILRIQQVVRGDSAAYFCASSQTGGFENTEAFFGQGTRLTVV.

This clone is labeled medium-sized based on frequency. The read ends 3 residues before the CDR3 terminus; that terminus is restored from the germline J gene. The V call is TRBV7-3, the J call TRBJ2-2; 16 bases align to TRBD2. The CDR3 consists of 16 residues. J gave up 6 bases and V 5 bases, and 3 bases lay outside the gene matches. Germline values: CDR1 SGHTA, CDR2 FQGTGA. The CDR3 loop is CASSAGLAGGPGELFF. Partial CDR3 DNA: TGTGCCAGCAGCGCGGGACTAGCGGGGGGGCCCGGGGAG.

Details on this clone: Read coverage stops 3 residues before the CDR3 terminus; the germline J gene supplies the remainder. The V gene is TRBV5-4, the J gene TRBJ2-3; 11 bases agree with TRBD2. The V segment lost 6 bases and the J segment 3 bases; nucleotides outside the gene matches: 6. The CDR3 is made up of 15 amino acids. CDR1 and CDR2 (germline): SGHNT, YYREEE (reference sequence). The CDR3: CASTLAGGRTDTQYF. Partial CDR3 DNA: TGTGCCAGCACCTTAGCGGGGGGGCGAACAGATACG.

Notes on this clone: The CDR3 end lies 3 residues beyond the end of the read and is filled in from the germline J gene. This chain connects TRBV6-1 to TRBJ1-6; D possibly corresponds to TRBD1 (5 bases). Germline CDR1 is MNHNS and CDR2 is SASEGT. This CDR3 spans 14 amino acids. The V end was cut by 2 bases, the J end by 5 bases, with 7 bases between. The DNA read from the CDR3 is TGTGCCAGCAGTGAAAGACAGCATAATTCACCC. Translation gives CASSERQHNSP. The CDR3 reads in full as CASSERQHNSPLHF.

About this clone itself: The read halts 3 residues ahead of the CDR3 end, with the missing end drawn from the germline J gene. V is TRBV30 and J is TRBJ1-6, with TRBD1 matching over 8 bases. This CDR3 spans 14 amino acids. CDR1 and CDR2 from the germline V gene are GTSNPN and SVGIG (reference sequence). Trimming took 0 bases from V and 6 from J; bases not matched to a gene: 1. CDR3 in amino acids: CAWSVTGGNSPLHF. CDR3 DNA (partial): TGTGCCTGGAGTGTCACAGGGGGTAATTCACCC.

A note on this clone: Sequencing ends 3 residues short of the CDR3 end; the germline J gene provides the rest. The genes are TRBV20-1 and TRBJ1-6; TRBD1 agrees at 7 bases. This CDR3 is 17 amino acids long. Germline CDR1 is DFQATT and CDR2 is SNEGSKA (reference sequence). Trimming took 0 bases from V and 7 from J; bases not matched to a gene: 12. CDR3 sequence: CSARDLLRGQANSPLHF. The sequenced part of the CDR3 DNA is TGCAGTGCTAGAGATCTCCTTCGTGGACAGGCGAATTCACCC.

In regard to this clone: The read stops 3 residues short of the end of the CDR3; the missing end is completed from the germline J gene. The V gene is TRBV12-5, the J gene TRBJ2-1, with TRBD2 identical over 15 bases. The CDR3 loop spans 17 amino acids. CDR1 LGHNT and CDR2 FRNRAP come from the germline V gene. Unmatched junction bases numbered 9, after V lost 6 bases and J lost 6 bases. The CDR3 here is CASGRTSGGGVGNEQFF. The CDR3 bases that were read are TGTGCTAGTGGACGGACTAGCGGGGGGGGTGTGGGCAATGAG. Supplemented by reference TRBV12-5 and TRBJ2-1, the full variable domain reads DARVTQTPRHKVTEMGQEVTMRCQPILGHNTVFWYRQTMMQGLELLAYFRNRAPLDDSGMPKDRFSAEMPDATLATLKIQPSEPRDSAVYFCASGRTSGGGVGNEQFFGPGTRLTVL.

For this clone: The CDR3 extends 3 residues past the end of the read, so its final part is completed from the germline J gene. The rearrangement links TRBV5-1 to TRBJ1-1, with 7 bases matching TRBD1. CDR3 size: 15 residues. Trimming took 0 bases from V and 0 from J; bases not matched to a gene: 2. Germline values: CDR1 SGHRS, CDR2 YFSETQ. The covered CDR3 bases are TGCGCCAGCAGCTTGGCAGGGGGACTGAACACTGAA. Residues: CASSLAGGLNTE. The CDR3 as a whole reads CASSLAGGLNTEAFF.

Details on this clone: The sequenced fragment ends 3 residues before the CDR3 boundary, so the rest is inferred from the germline J gene. The chain recombines TRBV2 with TRBJ1-1; 9 nucleotides line up with TRBD1. CDR3 length equals 18 residues. V lost 6 bases to trimming and J lost 0 bases; unmatched junction nucleotides: 14. Germline CDR1 is SNHLY and CDR2 is FYNNEI. This CDR3 is CASSLELEGQGLNTEAFF. The CDR3 DNA, read in part, is TGTGCCAGCAGCCTTGAACTCGAGGGACAGGGATTGAACACTGAA.

A word on this clone: The CDR3 extends 3 residues past the end of the read, so its final part is completed from the germline J gene. V gene TRBV29-1 combines with J gene TRBJ2-5; a possible D gene is TRBD2 (5 bases). Germline V lookup: CDR1 SQVTM, CDR2 ANQGSEA. The CDR3 runs to 13 residues. V gave up 6 bases and J gave up 5 bases, with 16 bases separating them. CDR3 amino acids: CSVRMGAEETQYF. Incomplete CDR3 DNA: TGCAGCGTCCGAATGGGAGCGGAGGAGACC. Full variable domain (outside the CDR3, taken from reference TRBV29-1 and TRBJ2-5): SAVISQKPSRDICQRGTSLTIQCQVDSQVTMMFWYRQQPGQSLTLIATANQGSEATYESGFVIDKFPISRPNLTFSTLTVSNMSPEDSSIYLCSVRMGAEETQYFGPGTRLLVL.

This clone is called medium-sized based on its frequency. The read ends 3 residues shy of where the CDR3 ends; the end is completed using the germline J gene. The chain employs TRBV29-1 and TRBJ1-4; possible D gene TRBD1, 5 bases. Trimming stripped 3 bases from V and 7 bases from J, with 12 bases between. The CDR3 length is 13 residues. CDR1 and CDR2 from the germline V gene are SQVTM and ANQGSEA. The CDR3 protein is CSVELGAGEKLFF. Incomplete CDR3 DNA: TGCAGCGTTGAGTTAGGGGCCGGTGAAAAA.

Remarks on this clone: From the germline J gene comes the end of the CDR3, since the read stops 3 residues before it. V usage is TRBV5-1 and J usage is TRBJ2-1; 8 nucleotides line up with TRBD2. Looked up from germline, CDR1 is SGHRS and CDR2 is YFSETQ. After removal of 3 bases from V and 4 bases from J, the junction contained 9 bases not matched to a gene. The CDR3 covers 16 residues. This chain's CDR3 is CASSWGLAGGYNEQFF. The DNA read from the CDR3 is TGCGCCAGCAGCTGGGGTCTTGCGGGGGGTTACAATGAG.